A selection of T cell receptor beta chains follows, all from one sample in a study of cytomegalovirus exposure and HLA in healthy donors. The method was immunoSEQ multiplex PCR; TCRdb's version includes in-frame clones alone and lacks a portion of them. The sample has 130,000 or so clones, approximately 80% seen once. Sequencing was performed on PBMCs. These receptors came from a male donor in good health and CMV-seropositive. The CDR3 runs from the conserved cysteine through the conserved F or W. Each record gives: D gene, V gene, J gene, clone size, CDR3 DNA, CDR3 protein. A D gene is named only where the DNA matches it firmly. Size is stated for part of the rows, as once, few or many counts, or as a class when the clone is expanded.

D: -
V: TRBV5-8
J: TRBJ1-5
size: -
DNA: TGTGCCAGCAGCTTGATCGGGTTTCGAGGCAATCAGCCCCAGCATTTT
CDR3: CASSLIGFRGNQPQHF

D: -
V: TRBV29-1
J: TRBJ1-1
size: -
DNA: TGCAGCGTCTCGGACACTTGTACTTTCTTT
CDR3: CSVSDTCTFF

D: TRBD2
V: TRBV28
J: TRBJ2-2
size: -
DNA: TGTGCCAGCAGTTTATCCGGACTAGCGGGGACCGGGGAGCTGTTTTTT
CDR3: CASSLSGLAGTGELFF

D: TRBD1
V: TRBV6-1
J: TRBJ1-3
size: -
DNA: TGCGCCAGCAGTTTGACAGGGAATTCTGGAAACACCATATATTTT
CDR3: CASSLTGNSGNTIYF

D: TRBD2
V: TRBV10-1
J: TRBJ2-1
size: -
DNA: TGCGCCAGCAGGGGACTAGCGTACAATGAGCAGTTCTTC
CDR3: CASRGLAYNEQFF

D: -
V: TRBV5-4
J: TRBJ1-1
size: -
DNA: TGTGCCAGCAGCTTGAAGGCGAGACAGAACACTGAAGCTTTCTTT
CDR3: CASSLKARQNTEAFF

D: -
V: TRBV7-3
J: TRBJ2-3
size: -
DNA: TGTGCCAGCAGCCCCCTCGCGGCAAGCCGGCTCGATACGCAGTATTTT
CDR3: CASSPLAASRLDTQYF

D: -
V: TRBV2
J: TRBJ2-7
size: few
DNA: TGTGCCAGCAGCGCGAACTACGAGCAGTACTTC
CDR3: CASSANYEQYF

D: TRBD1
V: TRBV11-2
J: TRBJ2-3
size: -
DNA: TGTGCCAGCAGCTCACAGGGGAATACGCAGTATTTT
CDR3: CASSSQGNTQYF

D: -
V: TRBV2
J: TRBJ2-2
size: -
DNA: TGTGCCAGCAGTTGGACAGAAGCTACCGGGGAGCTGTTTTTT
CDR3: CASSWTEATGELFF

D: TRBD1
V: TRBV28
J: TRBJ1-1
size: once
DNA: TGTGCCAGCAGTTCTCTTCCAGGGGGTGGGTACACTGAAGCTTTCTTT
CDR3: CASSSLPGGGYTEAFF

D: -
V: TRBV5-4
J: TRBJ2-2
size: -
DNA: TGTGCCAGCAGCTTTCCCTTTGACACCGGGGAGCTGTTTTTT
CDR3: CASSFPFDTGELFF

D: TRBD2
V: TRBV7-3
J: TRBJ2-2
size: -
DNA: TGTGCCAGCAGCCCTCGGACTAGCGGGAAATTGATAGGCACCGGGGAGCTGTTTTTT
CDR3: CASSPRTSGKLIGTGELFF

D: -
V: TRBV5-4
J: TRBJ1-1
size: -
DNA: TGTGCCAGCAGCTTGGCCCTAGAGCCCACTGAAGCTTTCTTT
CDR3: CASSLALEPTEAFF

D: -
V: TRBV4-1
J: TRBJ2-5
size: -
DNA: TGCGCCAGCAGCCAAGATTGGGCAACCCAAGAGACCCAGTACTTC
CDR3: CASSQDWATQETQYF

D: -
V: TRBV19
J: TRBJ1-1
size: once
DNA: TGTGCCAGTAGTATAGGGTTTAGTCGGAACACTGAAGCTTTCTTT
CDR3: CASSIGFSRNTEAFF

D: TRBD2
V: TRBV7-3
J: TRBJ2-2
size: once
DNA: TGTGCCAGCAGCTCCTACGGACTAGCTCCCGGGGAGCTGTTTTTT
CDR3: CASSSYGLAPGELFF

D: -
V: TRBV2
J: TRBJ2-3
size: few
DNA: TGTGCCAGCAGTGAGATGGAAGCGGCGCAGTATTTT
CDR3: CASSEMEAAQYF

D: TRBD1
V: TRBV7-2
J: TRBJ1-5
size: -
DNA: TGTGCCAGCAGCCCCGGGACAGAGTATCAGCCCCAGCATTTT
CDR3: CASSPGTEYQPQHF

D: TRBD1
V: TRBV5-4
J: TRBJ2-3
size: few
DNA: TGTGCCAGCAGCGCGCAGGGGGCCCCTAGCACAGATACGCAGTATTTT
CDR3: CASSAQGAPSTDTQYF

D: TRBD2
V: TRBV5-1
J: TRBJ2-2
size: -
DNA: TGCGCCAGCAGCTCCGGAAGCGGGGCGAACACCGGGGAGCTGTTTTTT
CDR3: CASSSGSGANTGELFF

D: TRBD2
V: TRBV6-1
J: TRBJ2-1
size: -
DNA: TGTGCCAGCAGCCGGCTAGCGGGACACTACAATGAGCAGTTCTTC
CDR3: CASSRLAGHYNEQFF

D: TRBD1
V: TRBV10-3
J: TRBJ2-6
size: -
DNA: TGTGCCACTCAGACAGGGGGCTCTGGGGCCAACGTCCTGACTTTC
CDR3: CATQTGGSGANVLTF

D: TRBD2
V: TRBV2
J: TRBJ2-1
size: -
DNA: TGTGCCAGCAGTCTTAGCGGGGGACGGGGGGAGCAGTTCTTC
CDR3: CASSLSGGRGEQFF

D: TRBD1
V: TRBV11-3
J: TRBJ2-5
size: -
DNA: TGTGCCAGCAGCTTGTCCAGGGGGACCTCAAGTGGGACCCAGTACTTC
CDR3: CASSLSRGTSSGTQYF

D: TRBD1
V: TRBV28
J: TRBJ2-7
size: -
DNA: TGTGCCAGTGAAGTTGGGACAGGGGGCAGGGAGCAGTACTTC
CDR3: CASEVGTGGREQYF

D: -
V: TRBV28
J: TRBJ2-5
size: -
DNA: TGTGCCAGCACAGCGCCCTGGGTGGAAGAGACCCAGTACTTC
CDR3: CASTAPWVEETQYF

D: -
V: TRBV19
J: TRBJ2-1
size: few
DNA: TGTGCCAGTAGTACCCGAGATGAGTCCTACAATGAGCAGTTCTTC
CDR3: CASSTRDESYNEQFF

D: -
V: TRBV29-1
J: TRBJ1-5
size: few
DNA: TGCAGCGTTGTGGGAGGCAATCAGCCCCAGCATTTT
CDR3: CSVVGGNQPQHF

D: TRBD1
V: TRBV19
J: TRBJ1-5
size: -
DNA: TGTGCCACTACTTTCGGACAGGGGGCATTTCAGCCCCAGCATTTT
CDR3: CATTFGQGAFQPQHF

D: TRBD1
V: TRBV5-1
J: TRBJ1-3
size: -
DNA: TGCGCCAGCAGCTCGGGACAGTACTCTGGAAACACCATATATTTT
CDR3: CASSSGQYSGNTIYF

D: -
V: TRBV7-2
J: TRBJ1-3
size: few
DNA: TGTGCCAGCAGCTTAGAAAGGGGCGGAAACACCATATATTTT
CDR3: CASSLERGGNTIYF

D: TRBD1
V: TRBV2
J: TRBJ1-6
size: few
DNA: TGTGCCAGCAGGTACAGGGGGTACAATTCACCCCTCCACTTT
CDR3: CASRYRGYNSPLHF

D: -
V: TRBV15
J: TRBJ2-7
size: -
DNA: TGTGCCACCAGCAGAGACCCCAGGGATATGAGAGAGCAGTACTTC
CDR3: CATSRDPRDMREQYF

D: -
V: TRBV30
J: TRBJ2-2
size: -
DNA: TGTGCCTGGAGTTTTCAGGCGAACACCGGGGAGCTGTTTTTT
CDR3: CAWSFQANTGELFF

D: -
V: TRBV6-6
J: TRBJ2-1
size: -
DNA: TGTGCCAGCAGTTCGGTCTTCGGGGTAGGTGAGCAGTTCTTC
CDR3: CASSSVFGVGEQFF

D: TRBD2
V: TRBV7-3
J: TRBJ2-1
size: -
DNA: TGTGCCAGCAGCTCGCTTAGCGGGAATAAGCAGTTCTTC
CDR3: CASSSLSGNKQFF

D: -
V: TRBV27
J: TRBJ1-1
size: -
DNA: TGTGCCAGCAGTTTAGAGGGAAGGAACACTGAAGCTTTCTTT
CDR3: CASSLEGRNTEAFF

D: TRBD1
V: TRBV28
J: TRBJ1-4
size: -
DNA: TGTGCCAGCAGTCCCTGGGACAGGGTGACAGATGAACTGTTTTTT
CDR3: CASSPWDRVTDELFF

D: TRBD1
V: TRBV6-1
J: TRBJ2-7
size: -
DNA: TGTGCCAGCAGTGTCCTTGACAGGGGGCGCACCTACGAGCAGTACTTC
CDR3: CASSVLDRGRTYEQYF

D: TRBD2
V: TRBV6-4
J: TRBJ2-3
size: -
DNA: TGTGCCAGCAGCTCTACTAGCGGGAGCACAGATACGCAGTATTTT
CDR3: CASSSTSGSTDTQYF

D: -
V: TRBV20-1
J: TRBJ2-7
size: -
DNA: TGCAGTCTGAACCGCCGGGGGGAGCAGTACTTC
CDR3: CSLNRRGEQYF

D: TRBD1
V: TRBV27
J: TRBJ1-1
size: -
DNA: TGTGCCAGCAGTTTCCGGGACAGGGCCACTGGAGCTTTCTTT
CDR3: CASSFRDRATGAFF

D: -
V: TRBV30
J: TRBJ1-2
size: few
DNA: TGTGCTGAGCTGAGGGTAGGCTATGGCTACACCTTC
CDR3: CAELRVGYGYTF

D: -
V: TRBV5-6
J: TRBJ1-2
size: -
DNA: TGTGCCAGCAGCCCGACAGAATCTAACTATGGCTACACCTTC
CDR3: CASSPTESNYGYTF

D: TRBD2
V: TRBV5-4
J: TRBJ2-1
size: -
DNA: TGTGCCAGCAGCTTGGGTAGCGGGAGGGCAAATGAGCAGTTCTTC
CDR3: CASSLGSGRANEQFF

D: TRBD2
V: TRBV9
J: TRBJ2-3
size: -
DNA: TGTGCCAGCAGCATCGGGACTAGCGGGGGAGAGGCGCAGTATTTT
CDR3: CASSIGTSGGEAQYF

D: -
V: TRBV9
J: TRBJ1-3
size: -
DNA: TGTGCCAGCAGTGCCCTATTAGCTGGGAACACCATATATTTT
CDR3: CASSALLAGNTIYF

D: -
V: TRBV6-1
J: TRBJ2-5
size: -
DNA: TGTGCCAGCAGTGAAACGATAGCCCTCGAAGAGACCCAGTACTTC
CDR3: CASSETIALEETQYF

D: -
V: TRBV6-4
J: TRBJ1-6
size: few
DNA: TGTGCCAGCAGTGAAGGGGAATCTTCACCCCTCCACTTT
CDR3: CASSEGESSPLHF

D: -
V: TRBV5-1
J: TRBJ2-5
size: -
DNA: TGCGCCAGCAGCTTGGACCCAGGGGGGGAGACCCAGTACTTC
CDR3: CASSLDPGGETQYF

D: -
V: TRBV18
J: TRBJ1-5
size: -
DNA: TGTGCCAGCTCTCTAAGAGGAAGCAATCAGCCCCAGCATTTT
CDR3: CASSLRGSNQPQHF

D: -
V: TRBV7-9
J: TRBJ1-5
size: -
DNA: TGTGCCAGCAGCTTAGGGGTAGGGGATAGCAATCAGCCCCAGCATTTT
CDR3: CASSLGVGDSNQPQHF

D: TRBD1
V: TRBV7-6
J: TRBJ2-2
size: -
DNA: TGTGCCAGCAGCACTAGCAGGCAGGGGGCCAACACCGGGGAGCTGTTTTTT
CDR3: CASSTSRQGANTGELFF

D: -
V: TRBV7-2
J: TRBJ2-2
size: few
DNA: TGTGCCAGCAGCCTCGGGTATCGAACCGGGGAGCTGTTTTTT
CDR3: CASSLGYRTGELFF

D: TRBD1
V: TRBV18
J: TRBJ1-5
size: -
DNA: TGTGCCAGCTCACCAGGGACAGGGAATCAGCCCCAGCATTTT
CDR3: CASSPGTGNQPQHF

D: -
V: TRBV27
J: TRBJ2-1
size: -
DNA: TGTGCCAGCAGTTTACTGACAGTGGCCCTACCCAATGAGCAGTTCTTC
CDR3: CASSLLTVALPNEQFF

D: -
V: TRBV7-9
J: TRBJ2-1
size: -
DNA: TGTGCCAGCAGCTCTAAGTGGAGCTCCTACAATGAGCAGTTCTTC
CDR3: CASSSKWSSYNEQFF

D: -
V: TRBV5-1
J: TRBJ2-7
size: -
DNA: TGCGCCAGCAGCTTGTTAGCAGGGAAGGACGAGCAGTACTTC
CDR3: CASSLLAGKDEQYF